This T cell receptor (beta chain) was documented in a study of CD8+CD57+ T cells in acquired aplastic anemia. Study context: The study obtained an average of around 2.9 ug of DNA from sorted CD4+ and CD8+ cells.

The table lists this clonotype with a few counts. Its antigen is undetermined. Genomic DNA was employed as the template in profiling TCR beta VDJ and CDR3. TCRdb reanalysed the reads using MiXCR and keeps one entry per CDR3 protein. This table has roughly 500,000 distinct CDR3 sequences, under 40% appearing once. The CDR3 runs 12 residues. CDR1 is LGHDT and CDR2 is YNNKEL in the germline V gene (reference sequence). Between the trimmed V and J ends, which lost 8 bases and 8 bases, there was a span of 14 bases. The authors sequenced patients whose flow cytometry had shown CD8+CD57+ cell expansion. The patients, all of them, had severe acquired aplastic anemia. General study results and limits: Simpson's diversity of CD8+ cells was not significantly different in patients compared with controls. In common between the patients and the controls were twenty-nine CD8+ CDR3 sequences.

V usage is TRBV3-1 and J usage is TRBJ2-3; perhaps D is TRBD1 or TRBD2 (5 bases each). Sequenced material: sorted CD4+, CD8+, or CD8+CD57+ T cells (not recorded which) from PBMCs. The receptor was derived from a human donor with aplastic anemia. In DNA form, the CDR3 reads TGTGCCAGCCGGGGCCACTTAGCTACGCAGTATTTT. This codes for CASRGHLATQYF.